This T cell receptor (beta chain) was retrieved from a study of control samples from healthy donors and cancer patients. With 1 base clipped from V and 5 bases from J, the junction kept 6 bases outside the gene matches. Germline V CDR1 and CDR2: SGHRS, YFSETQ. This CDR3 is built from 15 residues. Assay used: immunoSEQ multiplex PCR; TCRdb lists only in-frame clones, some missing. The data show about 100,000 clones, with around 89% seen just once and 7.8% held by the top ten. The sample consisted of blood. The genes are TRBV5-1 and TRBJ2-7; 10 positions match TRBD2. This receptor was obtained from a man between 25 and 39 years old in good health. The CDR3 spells CASSLMGGTSDEQYF. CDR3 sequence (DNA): TGCGCCAGCAGCTTGATGGGGGGGACTAGCGACGAGCAGTACTTC.